The 30 T cell receptor beta chains below come from one sample, sequenced in a study of siplizumab effects on memory and regulatory T cells (dated by TCRdb to 2018 to 2020). Library creation used the immunoSEQ multiplex PCR assay. This is the immuneACCESS table as TCRdb keeps it, with only in-frame sequences that have V and J called. A part of the clones is gone; compared with another copy, unresolved V genes explain less than half, and the rest is unexplained. Present in this sample are about 91,000 clones, approximately 96% of which were seen just once. Less than 0.035% of the sample is held by the ten biggest clonotypes. The sequencing input was naive CD4+ T cells sorted from blood. The cell subset or site tag for this specimen amounts to: unstimulated naive T cells. These receptors were obtained from a human donor in good health.

The chain uses TRBV10-3 and TRBJ2-7, with TRBD1 identical over 12 bases. CDR1 and CDR2 from the germline V gene are ENHRY and SYGVKD. The length of the CDR3 is 17 residues. Trimming took 4 bases from V and 6 from J; bases not matched to a gene: 13. The CDR3 bases are TGTGCCATCAGTGGGTACGATACTGGGACAGGGGGCGCCGAGCAGTACTTC. Its protein product is CAISGYDTGTGGAEQYF.

This chain uses TRBV29-1 with TRBJ1-6; the D gene is possibly TRBD1 (5 bases). Looked up from germline, CDR1 is SQVTM and CDR2 is ANQGSEA. Trimming cost V 5 bases and J 6 bases, with 11 bases left between them. The CDR3 length is 13 residues. The DNA of the CDR3 is TGCAGCGTTCGCGGGGACCCTAATTCACCCCTCCACTTT. Protein: CSVRGDPNSPLHF.

This sequence joins TRBV23-1 and TRBJ2-1; TRBD1 aligns across 8 bases. TRBV23-1 is known as an ORF, though its function is uncertain. V trimming: 3 bases; J trimming: 6 bases; junction bases outside the gene matches: 7. The length of the CDR3 is 15 residues. CDR3 coding DNA: TGCGCCAGCAGTCAGGCGACAGGGGAGGTCAATGAGCAGTTCTTC. It codes for CASSQATGEVNEQFF.

This chain uses TRBV29-1 with TRBJ2-6; either TRBD1 or TRBD2 may fit D (5 bases each). Germline CDR1 SQVTM, CDR2 ANQGSEA. CDR3 length: 13 residues. Trimming stripped 4 bases from V and 4 bases from J, with 8 bases between. DNA for the CDR3: TGCAGCGTTGGAGGGGTGGGGGCCAACGTCCTGACTTTC. Its protein is CSVGGVGANVLTF. The full variable domain, in which reference TRBV29-1 and TRBJ2-6 provide the parts outside the CDR3, is SAVISQKPSRDICQRGTSLTIQCQVDSQVTMMFWYRQQPGQSLTLIATANQGSEATYESGFVIDKFPISRPNLTFSTLTVSNMSPEDSSIYLCSVGGVGANVLTFGAGSRLTVL.

The chain recombines TRBV19 with TRBJ1-1; D is undetermined. Germline CDR1 and CDR2: LNHDA and SQIVND (reference sequence). V shed 3 bases and J shed 6 bases, with 11 bases lying between them. CDR3 length equals 13 residues. The CDR3 bases are TGTGCCAGTAGTATGACTCAGGCTTCTGAAGCTTTCTTT. Amino acids: CASSMTQASEAFF.

This clone has only one observation. The chain links TRBV18 to TRBJ2-7; possible D gene TRBD1, 5 bases. V lost 2 bases, J lost 0 bases, and 8 bases lay in between. CDR1 is KGHSH and CDR2 is LQKENI in the germline V gene. The length of the CDR3 is 14 residues. In DNA, the CDR3 is TGTGCCAGCTCACCAGGGGCCGCCTCCTACGAGCAGTACTTC. Its translation is CASSPGAASYEQYF. Together with reference TRBV18 and TRBJ2-7, the CDR3 gives the full variable domain: NAGVMQNPRHLVRRRGQEARLRCSPMKGHSHVYWYRQLPEEGLKFMVYLQKENIIDESGMPKERFSAEFPKEGPSILRIQQVVRGDSAAYFCASSPGAASYEQYFGPGTRLTVT.

CDR3 sequence reads: CASSIEDRGNTIYF. The CDR3 bases are TGTGCCAGTAGTATAGAGGACCGTGGAAACACCATATATTTT. The chain links TRBV19 to TRBJ1-3, with no clear D. Between the trimmed V and J ends, which lost 0 bases and 3 bases, there was a span of 6 bases. The CDR3 contains 14 residues. The germline V gene has CDR1 LNHDA and CDR2 SQIVND (reference sequence).

The chain has TRBV6-5 and TRBJ2-5; 8 nucleotides align to TRBD1. V lost 6 bases to trimming and J lost 5 bases; unmatched junction nucleotides: 2. The V gene's germline CDR1 is MNHEY and CDR2 SVGAGI. The CDR3 runs to 12 residues. CDR3 in amino acids: CASRTGVETQYF. The CDR3, as DNA: TGTGCCAGCAGGACAGGGGTTGAGACCCAGTACTTC.

CDR3 sequence reads: CASSQEPAPVNYGYTF. The CDR3 coding sequence is TGCGCCAGCAGCCAAGAACCGGCTCCGGTCAACTATGGCTACACCTTC. The chain joins TRBV4-1 to TRBJ1-2; D gene ambiguous. Per germline, CDR1 MGHRA and CDR2 YSYEKL. The CDR3 has 16 residues. Trimming removed 0 bases from V and 2 bases from J, with 13 bases in between.

The gene calls are TRBV5-1 and TRBJ2-5, with 12 bases matching TRBD2. This CDR3 contains 19 residues. J gave up 5 bases and V 0 bases, and 14 bases lay outside the gene matches. Per the germline V gene, CDR1 is SGHRS and CDR2 is YFSETQ. The CDR3 here is CASSLVTPSSGGARETQYF. CDR3 DNA: TGCGCCAGCAGCTTGGTTACCCCCTCTAGCGGGGGGGCTCGGGAGACCCAGTACTTC.

V usage is TRBV19 and J usage is TRBJ1-2; D gene unclear. The V gene lost 9 bases and the J gene lost 4 bases, with 6 bases spanning the gap. Looked up from germline, CDR1 is LNHDA and CDR2 is SQIVND (reference sequence). CDR3 length: 10 amino acids. The CDR3 DNA reads as TGTGCCAGCATGGGCTATGGCTACACCTTC. Its translation is CASMGYGYTF.

This chain links TRBV28 with TRBJ2-7; no definite D call. The germline gives CDR1 MDHEN, CDR2 SYDVKM. V was cut by 6 bases and J by 4 bases, with 7 bases left in between. This CDR3 has 11 amino acids. CDR3 sequence (DNA): TGTGCCAGCAGGCGTAGTTACGAGCAGTACTTC. It encodes CASRRSYEQYF.

The J gene is TRBJ1-1, the V gene TRBV29-1; no firm D call. Trimming stripped 2 bases from V and 5 bases from J, with 12 bases between. Germline CDR1 SQVTM, CDR2 ANQGSEA. The CDR3 is made up of 13 amino acids. CDR3 sequence reads: CSVEKVSGTEAFF. The CDR3 DNA reads TGCAGCGTTGAAAAGGTATCCGGGACTGAAGCTTTCTTT.

The chain uses TRBV11-3 and TRBJ1-1; D gene unclear. The germline V gene encodes CDR1 SGHNT and CDR2 YENEEA. V was trimmed by 0 bases and J by 4 bases, leaving 6 bases between them. This CDR3 is built from 13 residues. The CDR3 region is CASSLDHTTEAFF. In nucleotides, the CDR3 is TGTGCCAGCAGCTTAGATCACACCACTGAAGCTTTCTTT.

The chain links TRBV25-1 to TRBJ1-4; 7 bases are shared with TRBD1. With V trimmed by 4 bases and J by 8 bases, 7 bases remained unmatched. This CDR3 is built from 14 residues. CDR1 and CDR2 (germline): MGHDK, SYGVNS. In DNA, the CDR3 is TGTGCCAGCAGTGCTCAGGGGGTAGGGGAAAAACTGTTTTTT. This gives the protein CASSAQGVGEKLFF.

This clone showed up just a few times. The gene calls are TRBV6-5 and TRBJ1-4; D gene unclear. Trimming cost V 6 bases and J 0 bases, with 11 bases left between them. This CDR3 comprises 15 residues. The germline V gene has CDR1 MNHEY and CDR2 SVGAGI. Here the CDR3 reads CASSSLGSTNEKLFF. The CDR3 DNA sequence: TGTGCCAGCAGCTCCCTGGGATCAACTAATGAAAAACTGTTTTTT.

CDR3 bases: TGTGCCAGCAGCGTAGCTGGAAACACCATATATTTT. Protein product: CASSVAGNTIYF. This chain connects TRBV9 to TRBJ1-3; D call uncertain. The CDR3 consists of 12 residues. The V gene lost 0 bases and the J gene lost 2 bases, with 0 bases spanning the gap. Germline CDR1 reads SGDLS; CDR2 reads YYNGEE.

The chain is built from TRBV18 and TRBJ2-5, with D hard to call. The CDR3 has 12 residues. Germline loops: CDR1 KGHSH, CDR2 LQKENI. Trimming took off 2 bases at V and 1 base at J, with 2 bases between the two ends. The CDR3 spells CASSPTQETQYF. CDR3 sequence (DNA): TGTGCCAGCTCACCAACCCAAGAGACCCAGTACTTC.

The chain carries TRBV7-9 and TRBJ2-7; TRBD2 matches 7 bases. V trimming: 4 bases; J trimming: 1 base; junction bases outside the gene matches: 19. CDR1 is SEHNR, CDR2 FQNEAQ, per germline (reference sequence). This CDR3 comprises 19 residues. As DNA, the CDR3 is TGTGCCAGCAGCTCTTCGGCCAGGGTAGAAGCGGGGCCTTCCTACGAGCAGTACTTC. Its translation: CASSSSARVEAGPSYEQYF.

V usage is TRBV28 and J usage is TRBJ2-7; tentatively, D is TRBD1 (5 bases). The V end was cut by 6 bases, the J end by 6 bases, with 9 bases between. Per the germline V gene, CDR1 is MDHEN and CDR2 is SYDVKM. CDR3 length equals 11 residues. Here the CDR3 reads CASSLRGEQYF. The CDR3 DNA reads as TGTGCCAGCAGCCTAAGGGGCGAGCAGTACTTC.

The gene calls are TRBV28 and TRBJ1-3, with D possibly matching TRBD1 (6 bases). The V gene lost 1 base and the J gene lost 3 bases, with 7 bases spanning the gap. There are 14 residues in the CDR3. Germline V CDR1 and CDR2: MDHEN, SYDVKM. The CDR3 DNA reads as TGTGCCAGCAGTTTATCACAGGGTGGAAACACCATATATTTT. This codes for CASSLSQGGNTIYF. The whole variable domain, remainder taken from reference TRBV28 and TRBJ1-3, is DVKVTQSSRYLVKRTGEKVFLECVQDMDHENMFWYRQDPGLGLRLIYFSYDVKMKEKGDIPEGYSVSREKKERFSLILESASTNQTSMYLCASSLSQGGNTIYFGEGSWLTVV.

The chain couples TRBV5-1 to TRBJ1-1, with D perhaps matching TRBD1 (6 bases). This CDR3 is built from 12 residues. CDR1 is SGHRS, CDR2 YFSETQ, per germline. Trimming took off 2 bases at V and 11 bases at J, with 13 bases between the two ends. CDR3 protein: CASSFGSGDAFF. The CDR3 DNA reads as TGCGCCAGCAGCTTTGGGTCAGGGGACGCTTTCTTT.

The chain uses TRBV2 and TRBJ1-1; 7 bases match TRBD1. J was trimmed by 4 bases and V by 6 bases; bases with no gene match: 5. The CDR3 loop spans 13 amino acids. Germline V CDR1 and CDR2: SNHLY, FYNNEI. The CDR3 sequence is CASRYEGATEAFF. The CDR3 nucleotides read TGTGCCAGCAGGTACGAGGGGGCCACTGAAGCTTTCTTT.

The rearrangement joins TRBV10-2 to TRBJ1-3; D is unresolved. Germline V gene lookup returns CDR1 WSHSY and CDR2 SAAADI. This CDR3 contains 15 residues. With 6 bases removed from V and 0 bases from J, the gap between germline ends came to 12 bases. CDR3 residues: CASRDPGNSGNTIYF. The DNA of the CDR3 is TGCGCCAGCAGGGACCCGGGTAACTCTGGAAACACCATATATTTT.

The chain uses TRBV5-4 and TRBJ2-5; 7 nucleotides agree with TRBD1. The CDR3 has 16 residues. V trimming: 4 bases; J trimming: 4 bases; junction bases outside the gene matches: 13. Germline V gene sequence: CDR1 SGHNT, CDR2 YYREEE (reference sequence). In DNA form, the CDR3 reads TGTGCCAGCAGCCCTAACCTCGGGACAGTCGGAGAGACCCAGTACTTC. Translating gives CASSPNLGTVGETQYF. Complete variable domain (other parts from reference TRBV5-4 and TRBJ2-5): ETGVTQSPTHLIKTRGQQVTLRCSSQSGHNTVSWYQQALGQGPQFIFQYYREEENGRGNFPPRFSGLQFPNYSSELNVNALELDDSALYLCASSPNLGTVGETQYFGPGTRLLVL.

The chain couples TRBV5-1 to TRBJ2-3, with 7 positions matching TRBD2. The germline V gene has CDR1 SGHRS and CDR2 YFSETQ. Germline trimming cut 2 bases from V and 1 base from J; bases unmatched to any gene: 4. The CDR3 consists of 15 residues. DNA for the CDR3: TGCGCCAGCAGCTTAAGCGGGGACCGCACAGATACGCAGTATTTT. It codes for CASSLSGDRTDTQYF.

This chain connects TRBV6-6 to TRBJ1-3; D is ambiguous. The CDR3 is 14 residues long. CDR1 is MNHNY and CDR2 is SVGAGI in the germline V gene (reference sequence). Trimming took 2 bases from V and 8 from J, leaving 13 bases between them. CDR3 loop: CASSYPGIGDTIYF. CDR3 in DNA: TGTGCCAGCAGTTACCCCGGAATCGGGGACACCATATATTTT.

The genes are TRBV12-5 and TRBJ1-1; 9 bases agree with TRBD1. This CDR3 spans 16 amino acids. Germline CDR1 and CDR2: LGHNT and FRNRAP. V lost 4 bases and J lost 6; bases outside the gene matches: 12. The CDR3 sequence is CASGSLLQGAWAEAFF. The DNA of the CDR3 is TGTGCTAGTGGTTCCCTCCTACAGGGGGCATGGGCTGAAGCTTTCTTT.

V gene TRBV5-6 combines with J gene TRBJ1-1, with 7 bases fitting TRBD1. Germline CDR1 is SGHDT and CDR2 is YYEEEE. The ends lost 4 bases at V and 0 bases at J; junction bases unmatched: 6. The CDR3 totals 15 residues. Here the CDR3 DNA reads TGTGCCAGCAGCGGAGAGACAGGGTTGAACACTGAAGCTTTCTTT. Its translation is CASSGETGLNTEAFF.

The chain recombines TRBV5-4 with TRBJ2-5, with 11 bases matching TRBD1. Losses at the gene ends were 3 bases for V and 4 bases for J; bases not matched to a gene: 5. Germline V gene lookup returns CDR1 SGHNT and CDR2 YYREEE (reference sequence). The CDR3 sequence is 15 residues long. CDR3 in amino acids: CASSWTGGSRETQYF. The CDR3, as DNA: TGTGCCAGCAGCTGGACAGGGGGCAGTCGAGAGACCCAGTACTTC.